Described below is a single T cell receptor (beta chain) sequence and its context. Antigen specificity is unknown. This sample was taken from a study of shared clonotypes between healthy human individuals. Naive CD8 cells lacked CD45RO and underwent positive selection for CCR7, leaving out terminally differentiated effector memory CD45RA+ cells. The table came from immunoSEQ multiplex PCR; TCRdb's copy has only in-frame clones and leaves some out. In the table there are a few million clones, roughly 93% of which are singletons. Findings and caveats of the study: Limitation of the genetic and exposure-history diversity represented came from the few donors.

This CDR3 comprises 14 residues. Trimming took off 4 bases at V and 2 bases at J, with 12 bases between the two ends. Germline V gene lookup returns CDR1 MNHEY and CDR2 SMNVEV (reference sequence). This rearrangement joins TRBV27 to TRBJ2-7; TRBD1 is a possible D gene (5 bases). This clonotype was obtained from a man younger than 30 in good health. Some clones in this sample may be carry-over from other donors' samples. The sequencing sample was made of naive CD8+ T cells from PBMCs. In DNA form, the CDR3 reads TGTGCCAGCAGTTGGGGTATAGGGGCCTACGAGCAGTACTTC. Protein sequence: CASSWGIGAYEQYF.